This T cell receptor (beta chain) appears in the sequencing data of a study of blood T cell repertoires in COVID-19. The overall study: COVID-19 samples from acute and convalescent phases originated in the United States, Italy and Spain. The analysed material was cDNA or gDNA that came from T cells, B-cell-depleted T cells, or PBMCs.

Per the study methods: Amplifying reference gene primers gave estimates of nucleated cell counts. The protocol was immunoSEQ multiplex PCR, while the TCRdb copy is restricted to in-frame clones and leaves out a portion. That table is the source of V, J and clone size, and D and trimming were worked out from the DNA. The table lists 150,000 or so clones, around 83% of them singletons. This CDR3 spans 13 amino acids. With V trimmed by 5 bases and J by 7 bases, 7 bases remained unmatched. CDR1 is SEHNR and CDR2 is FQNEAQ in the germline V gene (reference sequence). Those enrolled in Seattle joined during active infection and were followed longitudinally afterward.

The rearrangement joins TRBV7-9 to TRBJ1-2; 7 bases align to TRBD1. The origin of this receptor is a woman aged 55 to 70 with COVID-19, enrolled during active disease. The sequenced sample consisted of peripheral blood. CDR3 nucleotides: TGTGCCAGCAGCCGTACAGGGGATGTTGGCTACACCTTC. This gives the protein CASSRTGDVGYTF.